These T cell receptor beta chains were read from a single sample in a study of OX40 agonist ivuxolimab in advanced cancers. The repertoire was sequenced with immunoSEQ multiplex PCR; TCRdb's copy has only in-frame clones and lacks some. Here the sample spans about 46,000 clones, 70% to 90% being singletons. The sequenced sample was CD4+ or CD8+ T cells sorted from blood, obtained in a trial of the OX40 agonist ivuxolimab. Every receptor here comes from an adult with an advanced solid tumor such as melanoma, head and neck, liver or kidney cancer. Each CDR3 is given without its conserved first and last residue.

>TRBJ1-5|TRBV7-9
ASSNTGGYQPQH
>TRBJ2-1|TRBV19
ASMPGAANEQF
>TRBJ1-1|TRBV20-1
SATFRGAF
>TRBJ2-2|TRBV5-4
ASSLPTGLTGELF
>TRBJ2-7|TRBV7-9
ASSFPPVYEQY
>TRBJ1-2|TRBV18
ASSPSQAVPQYGYT
>TRBJ2-7|TRBV11-2
ASSSGLPYEQY
>TRBJ1-5|TRBV6-8
ASRSGGRVKQGNQPQH
>TRBJ2-7|TRBV5-6
ASSLPSQGYEQY
>TRBJ2-7|TRBV7-8
ASSFGAGPYEQY
>TRBJ2-7|TRBV30
AWSGRTLTPYEQY
>TRBJ2-1|TRBV7-9
ASSQPSYEQF
>TRBJ2-2|TRBV7-7
ASSLVPSGHGAGELF
>TRBJ2-1|TRBV4-3
ASSRLRDTGPYNEQF
>TRBJ2-1|TRBV23-1
ASSNTEGQRLEQF
>TRBJ1-5|TRBV30
AWSVQGPNQPQH
>TRBJ1-6|TRBV7-9
ASSPTTGGRSPLH
>TRBJ2-3|TRBV27
ASGLGLAGAIESTDTQY
>TRBJ2-7|TRBV5-1
ASSATGLVYEQY
>TRBJ2-7|TRBV7-2
ASSLAWRGGEQY
>TRBJ2-2|TRBV29-1
SVSLTGAGQDTGELF
>TRBJ2-6|TRBV19
ASSPAGAGANVLT
>TRBJ2-7|TRBV4-3
ASSQRRQAPHEQY
>TRBJ1-1|TRBV18
ASSLSTGGNTEAF
>TRBJ1-1|TRBV4-1
ASSQGQGTEAF
>TRBJ1-1|TRBV29-1
SVERQGDLNTEAF
>TRBJ2-7|TRBV7-2
ASSFGQGHEQY
>TRBJ1-4|TRBV5-6
ASSVGTGSEKLF
>TRBJ2-1|TRBV7-4
ASSYFEQF
>TRBJ1-1|TRBV7-9
ASSLLGRDTEAF
>TRBJ2-7|TRBV18
ASSPPTGSPYEQY
>TRBJ2-7|TRBV7-8
ASSFTSGGESYEQY
>TRBJ2-2|TRBV7-3
ASSLMVLAGAHTGELF
>TRBJ2-3|TRBV7-9
ASSFRELRTQY
>TRBJ2-1|TRBV7-6
ASSYERGLSSYNEQF
>TRBJ1-5|TRBV9
ASSGQSNQPQH
>TRBJ2-5|TRBV7-9
ASSRGFETQY
>TRBJ2-3|TRBV19
ASSQDRITDTQY
>TRBJ2-7|TRBV28
ASRKLAASGSYEQY
>TRBJ2-7|TRBV6-6
ASSYGVAGPYEQY
>TRBJ2-1|TRBV19
ASTLGGDYNEQF
>TRBJ2-3|TRBV19
ASRTTPGLETQY
>TRBJ1-1|TRBV27
ASSSQGGTEAF
>TRBJ2-3|TRBV5-1
ASSPLWSTDTQY
>TRBJ1-2|TRBV5-6
ASSLGGLYGYT
>TRBJ2-7|TRBV7-9
ASSKGTGSHYEQY
>TRBJ1-4|TRBV9
ASSVDVLSEKLF